The 12 T cell receptor beta chains below were found in one sample sequenced in a study of cytomegalovirus exposure and HLA in healthy donors. Primers for the PCR totalled 60 Vbeta and 13 Jbeta. The table came from immunoSEQ multiplex PCR; TCRdb's copy has only in-frame clones and leaves some out. This sample has under 150,000 clones; 8.9% occur once, and the top ten carry about 7.5%. The sample comprised PBMCs. The receptor source for this set is a woman between 40 and 50 years old in good health and CMV-seropositive.

This clone was counted only a few times. CDR3 protein: CASSQASDTGELFF. The CDR3 DNA sequence: TGCGCCAGCAGCCAGGCTAGCGACACCGGGGAGCTGTTTTTT. The V and J genes are TRBV4-1 and TRBJ2-2; D possibly corresponds to TRBD2 (6 bases). CDR3 length: 14 residues. CDR1 and CDR2 (germline): MGHRA, YSYEKL. V was shortened by 3 bases and J by 3 bases, with 8 bases between the two germline ends.

J is TRBJ2-7 and V is TRBV19, with 8 bases that match TRBD1. Germline trimming cut 8 bases from V and 3 bases from J; bases unmatched to any gene: 6. The CDR3 is 13 amino acids. Germline CDR1 reads LNHDA; CDR2 reads SQIVND (reference sequence). The CDR3 sequence is CASRRTGNYEQYF. The CDR3 bases are TGTGCCAGTCGTAGGACAGGGAACTACGAGCAGTACTTC.

This clone has only a few counts. V usage is TRBV11-2 and J usage is TRBJ1-3; D perhaps matches TRBD1 (6 bases). Germline CDR1 and CDR2: SGHAT and FQNNGV. The V gene lost 4 bases and the J gene lost 3 bases, with 10 bases spanning the gap. The CDR3 consists of 14 residues. Here the CDR3 reads CASSSTRGGNTIYF. In DNA, the CDR3 is TGTGCCAGCAGCTCCACCAGGGGTGGAAACACCATATATTTT.

A few counts support this clone. The chain has TRBV4-1 and TRBJ1-2; possibly TRBD1 for D (5 bases). The CDR3 consists of 16 residues. CDR1 and CDR2 from the germline V gene are MGHRA and YSYEKL. V was shortened by 3 bases and J by 0 bases, with 14 bases between the two germline ends. The CDR3: CASSHPDRPTNYGYTF. Here the CDR3 DNA reads TGCGCCAGCAGCCATCCTGACAGACCGACTAACTATGGCTACACCTTC.

In its sample, this clone was seen a few times. One junction end does not reproduce the germline sequence, and a read error may be involved. V and J are TRBV29-1 and TRBJ1-1; TRBD1 might be the D (6 bases). This CDR3 region has 12 residues. From germline, CDR1 is SQVTM and CDR2 ANQGSEA. CDR3 protein: CSALPDLAGAFF. The CDR3 coding sequence is TGCAGCGCCCTCCCTGATTTAGCGGGGGCTTTTTTT. Complete variable domain (other parts from reference TRBV29-1 and TRBJ1-1): SAVISQKPSRDICQRGTSLTIQCQVDSQVTMMFWYRQQPGQSLTLIATANQGSEATYESGFVIDKFPISRPNLTFSTLTVSNMSPEDSSIYLCSALPDLAGAFFGQGTRLTVV.

The chain couples TRBV5-5 to TRBJ2-4; 12 bases agree with TRBD1. This CDR3 comprises 18 residues. V gave up 3 bases and J gave up 8 bases; unmatched junction bases: 15. Per germline, CDR1 SGHKS and CDR2 YYEKEE (reference sequence). CDR3 in DNA: TGTGCCAGCAGCTGGGATTGGGGGACAGGGGGCGCGAGGGACATTCAGTACTTC. This encodes CASSWDWGTGGARDIQYF.

The rearrangement uses TRBV30 and TRBJ2-6, with TRBD2 as a possible D gene (5 bases). Germline V gives CDR1 GTSNPN, CDR2 SVGIG (reference sequence). The CDR3 has 15 amino acids. CDR3 residues: CRPSRRSSGANVLTF. CDR3 sequence (DNA): TGTCGCCCTTCTCGGAGGAGCTCTGGGGCCAACGTCCTGACTTTC.

As for this clone: Different DNA sequences within this sample yield the same CDR3. The V gene is TRBV29-1, the J gene TRBJ2-5, with TRBD1 matching 10 bases. The J segment lost 1 base and the V segment lost 6 bases, leaving 5 bases of the junction unmatched. There are 14 residues in the CDR3. The germline V gene encodes CDR1 SQVTM and CDR2 ANQGSEA. The CDR3 reads CSVDRTGGQETQYF. Here the CDR3 DNA reads TGCAGCGTCGACCGGACAGGGGGCCAAGAGACCCAGTACTTC.

The J gene is TRBJ1-1, the V gene TRBV7-6; maybe TRBD1 (5 bases). Germline CDR1 is SGHVS and CDR2 is FNYEAQ. The germline V and J ends were trimmed by 0 bases and 3 bases, with 17 bases remaining between them. This CDR3 region has 17 residues. CDR3 residues: CASSLAYGTFRDTEAFF. The CDR3 nucleotides read TGTGCCAGCAGCTTAGCGTACGGTACTTTCAGGGACACTGAAGCTTTCTTT.

The sample holds one count of this clone. This CDR3 reads CASVGGANTGELFF. The DNA for the CDR3 is TGTGCTAGCGTCGGGGGAGCGAACACCGGGGAGCTGTTTTTT. The chain recombines TRBV19 with TRBJ2-2; a possible D gene is TRBD2 (6 bases). Germline-derived CDR1 and CDR2 are LNHDA and SQIVND (reference sequence). The CDR3 runs 14 residues.

This clone was recorded a few times. The rearrangement uses TRBV19 and TRBJ1-1, with D possibly matching TRBD1 (6 bases). From germline, CDR1 is LNHDA and CDR2 SQIVND (reference sequence). The V and J ends lost 7 bases and 4 bases respectively, with 13 bases between them. The CDR3 is made up of 13 amino acids. CDR3 bases: TGTGCCAGTACTTTGCGAGGGGGCACTGAAGCTTTCTTT. Translation gives CASTLRGGTEAFF.

The gene calls are TRBV2 and TRBJ2-1, with D perhaps matching TRBD2 (5 bases). V lost 4 bases and J 13 bases, leaving 17 bases between the germline ends. The CDR3 consists of 13 residues. Germline CDR1 and CDR2: SNHLY and FYNNEI. In DNA, the CDR3 is TGTGCCAGCAGTGCCAGGACTGGACCAATTCAGTTCTTC. Amino acids: CASSARTGPIQFF.